A selection of T cell receptor beta chains follows, all from one sample in a study of shared T cell receptors in the human thymus. Sequencing used immunoSEQ multiplex PCR; TCRdb keeps in-frame clones, though not all of them. The sample contains around 730,000 clones, 75% to 90% of which appear only once. The sample was also reused in another study, on human thymus T cells.

Input material: thymocytes. These receptors were collected from a girl under three years old with a congenital heart defect. The CDR3 runs from the conserved cysteine through the conserved F or W. D genes are given only for firm matches.

j_call: TRBJ1-2
d_call: TRBD1
v_call: TRBV19
cdr3_aa: CASIAGAGGRGYTF

j_call: TRBJ2-3
d_call: TRBD1
v_call: TRBV6-1
cdr3_aa: CASSPRDRTRDTQYF

j_call: TRBJ2-1
d_call: -
v_call: TRBV6-1
cdr3_aa: CASSEARHPSSHNEQFF

j_call: TRBJ1-3
d_call: -
v_call: TRBV2
cdr3_aa: CASSLRGAGNTIYF

j_call: TRBJ2-4
d_call: -
v_call: TRBV19
cdr3_aa: CASSISDYDIQYF

j_call: TRBJ1-4
d_call: TRBD1
v_call: TRBV9
cdr3_aa: CASSLGGTGDEKLFF

j_call: TRBJ2-7
d_call: -
v_call: TRBV27
cdr3_aa: CASSFPDRTYEQYF

j_call: TRBJ1-2
d_call: TRBD1
v_call: TRBV2
cdr3_aa: CASRPEYGQGDYVNYGYTF

j_call: TRBJ2-5
d_call: TRBD1
v_call: TRBV5-4
cdr3_aa: CASSLAQGEETQYF

j_call: TRBJ1-3
d_call: TRBD1
v_call: TRBV13
cdr3_aa: CASSSWDRTIPGNTIYF

j_call: TRBJ1-1
d_call: -
v_call: TRBV5-6
cdr3_aa: CASSPQNTEAFF

j_call: TRBJ2-1
d_call: TRBD2
v_call: TRBV6-4
cdr3_aa: CASSDQPLNTSGGLHEQFF

j_call: TRBJ1-5
d_call: -
v_call: TRBV29-1
cdr3_aa: CSVRRDINQPQHF

j_call: TRBJ1-2
d_call: -
v_call: TRBV6-1
cdr3_aa: CASSEQDNPYGYTF

j_call: TRBJ1-6
d_call: -
v_call: TRBV27
cdr3_aa: CASSLRRRPKDSPLHF

j_call: TRBJ1-2
d_call: -
v_call: TRBV28
cdr3_aa: CASSLSPPANYGYTF

j_call: TRBJ1-6
d_call: TRBD1
v_call: TRBV12-5
cdr3_aa: CASGHGQEHNSPLHF

j_call: TRBJ2-7
d_call: TRBD1
v_call: TRBV6-6
cdr3_aa: CASTPSGTGGGEQYF

j_call: TRBJ1-2
d_call: TRBD1
v_call: TRBV19
cdr3_aa: CASSIDRGQDGYTF

j_call: TRBJ1-5
d_call: TRBD1
v_call: TRBV2
cdr3_aa: CASSTGDSNQPQHF

j_call: TRBJ1-4
d_call: -
v_call: TRBV9
cdr3_aa: CASSVGPRGEKLFF

j_call: TRBJ2-2
d_call: TRBD1
v_call: TRBV28
cdr3_aa: CASSPGARDRGLPGELFF

j_call: TRBJ2-3
d_call: TRBD2
v_call: TRBV11-2
cdr3_aa: CASSPFGGLATDTQYF

j_call: TRBJ1-4
d_call: TRBD1
v_call: TRBV2
cdr3_aa: CASRRRQGLDEKLFF

j_call: TRBJ1-6
d_call: -
v_call: TRBV6-1
cdr3_aa: CASSEQVPTTESNSPLHF

j_call: TRBJ1-2
d_call: TRBD1
v_call: TRBV5-5
cdr3_aa: CASSLGPPRGRTGFNYGYTF

j_call: TRBJ1-2
d_call: -
v_call: TRBV5-1
cdr3_aa: CASSLESRVENYGYTF

j_call: TRBJ1-5
d_call: TRBD1
v_call: TRBV6-1
cdr3_aa: CASRDTGGGQPQHF

j_call: TRBJ2-6
d_call: -
v_call: TRBV28
cdr3_aa: CASSCRVSGANVLTF

j_call: TRBJ1-3
d_call: TRBD1
v_call: TRBV4-3
cdr3_aa: CASSLSSNRGSSGNTIYF

j_call: TRBJ2-5
d_call: TRBD2
v_call: TRBV7-6
cdr3_aa: CASSPRVLAGGPQETQYF

j_call: TRBJ1-1
d_call: -
v_call: TRBV5-1
cdr3_aa: CASSPGEIEGTEAFF

j_call: TRBJ1-1
d_call: TRBD1
v_call: TRBV5-1
cdr3_aa: CASSFRGGTGGRYTEAFF

j_call: TRBJ1-6
d_call: -
v_call: TRBV19
cdr3_aa: CASSISGPNSPLHF